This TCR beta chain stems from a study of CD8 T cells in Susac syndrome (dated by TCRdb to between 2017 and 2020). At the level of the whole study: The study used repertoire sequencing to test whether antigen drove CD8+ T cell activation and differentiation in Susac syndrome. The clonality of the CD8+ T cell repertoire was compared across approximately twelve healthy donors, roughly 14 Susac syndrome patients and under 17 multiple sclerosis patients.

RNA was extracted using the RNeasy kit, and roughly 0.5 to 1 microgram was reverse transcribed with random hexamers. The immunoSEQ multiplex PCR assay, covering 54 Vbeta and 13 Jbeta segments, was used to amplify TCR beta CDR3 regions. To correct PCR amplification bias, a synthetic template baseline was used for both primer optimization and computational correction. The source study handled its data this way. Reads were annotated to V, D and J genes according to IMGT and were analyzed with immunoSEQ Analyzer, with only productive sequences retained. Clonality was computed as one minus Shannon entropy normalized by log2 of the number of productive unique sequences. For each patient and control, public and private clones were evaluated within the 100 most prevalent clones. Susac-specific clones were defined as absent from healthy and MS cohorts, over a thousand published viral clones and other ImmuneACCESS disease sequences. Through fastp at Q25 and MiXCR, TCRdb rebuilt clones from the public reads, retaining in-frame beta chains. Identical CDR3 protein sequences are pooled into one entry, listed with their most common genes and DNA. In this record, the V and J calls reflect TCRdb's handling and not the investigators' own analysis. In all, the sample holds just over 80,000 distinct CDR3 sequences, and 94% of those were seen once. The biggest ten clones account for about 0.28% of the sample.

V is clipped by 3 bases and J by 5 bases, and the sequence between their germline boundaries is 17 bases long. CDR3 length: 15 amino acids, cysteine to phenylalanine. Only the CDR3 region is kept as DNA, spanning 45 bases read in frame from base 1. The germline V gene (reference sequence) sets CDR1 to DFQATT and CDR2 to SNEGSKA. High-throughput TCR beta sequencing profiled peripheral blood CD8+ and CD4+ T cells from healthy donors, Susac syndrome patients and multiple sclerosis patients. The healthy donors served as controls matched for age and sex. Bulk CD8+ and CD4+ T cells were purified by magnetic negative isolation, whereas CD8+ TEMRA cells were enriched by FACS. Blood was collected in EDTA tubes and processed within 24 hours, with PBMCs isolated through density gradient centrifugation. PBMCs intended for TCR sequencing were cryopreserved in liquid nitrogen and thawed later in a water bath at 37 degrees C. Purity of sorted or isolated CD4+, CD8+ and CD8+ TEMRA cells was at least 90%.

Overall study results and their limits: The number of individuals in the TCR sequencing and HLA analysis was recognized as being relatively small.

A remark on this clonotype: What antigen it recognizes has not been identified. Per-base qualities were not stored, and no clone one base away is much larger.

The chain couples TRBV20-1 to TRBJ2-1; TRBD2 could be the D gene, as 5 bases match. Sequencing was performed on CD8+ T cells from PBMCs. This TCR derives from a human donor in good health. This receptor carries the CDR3 CSASPGFLRDNEQFF. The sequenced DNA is TGCAGTGCTAGTCCGGGGTTCCTTCGGGACAATGAGCAGTTCTTC.